The rows below give T cell receptor beta chains drawn from one sample of a study of cytomegalovirus exposure and HLA in healthy donors. The table came from immunoSEQ multiplex PCR; TCRdb's copy has only in-frame clones and leaves some out. The sample gives some 130,000 clones, about 80% of which show up once; 30% is in the top ten. The sequenced sample consisted of PBMCs. These TCRs come from a man aged 25 to 40 in good health and CMV-seropositive. The CDR3 runs from the conserved cysteine through the conserved F or W. Each record gives: clone size, J gene, D gene, V gene, CDR3 DNA, CDR3 protein. A D gene is named only where the DNA matches it firmly. Clone size is stated in some rows and not others, as once, few, many or a class when expanded.

once	TRBJ2-1	TRBD2	TRBV7-9	TGTGCCAGCAGCTATAGCGGGAGGGCCTTCTACAATGAGCAGTTCTTC	CASSYSGRAFYNEQFF
-	TRBJ2-7	-	TRBV7-2	TGTGCCAGCAGCTCGGACAGATTCTACGAGCAGTACTTC	CASSSDRFYEQYF
-	TRBJ1-6	TRBD1	TRBV14	TGTGCCAGCAGCCGGGCGGACAGGGATGGTTCACCCCTCCACTTT	CASSRADRDGSPLHF
-	TRBJ1-5	-	TRBV9	TGTGCCAGCAGCCTAGGGCCGGGGAGCAATCAGCCCCAGCATTTT	CASSLGPGSNQPQHF
-	TRBJ1-1	TRBD1	TRBV12-5	TGTGCTAGTGGTTTAACACTGGACAGGGGAAAAGAAGCTTTCTTT	CASGLTLDRGKEAFF
once	TRBJ2-5	TRBD2	TRBV6-4	TGTGCCAGCAGTGAACTAGCGGAGTACCAAGAGACCCAGTACTTC	CASSELAEYQETQYF
once	TRBJ1-2	TRBD1	TRBV19	TGTGCCAGTAGTACTGACAGGGTGTTGGGCTACACCTTC	CASSTDRVLGYTF
-	TRBJ1-1	-	TRBV5-1	TGCGCCAGCAGAGTTTCAGAGAACACTGAAGCTTTCTTT	CASRVSENTEAFF
once	TRBJ2-3	-	TRBV5-6	TGTGCCAGCAGACCCGGACTCGTAGATACGCAGTATTTT	CASRPGLVDTQYF
few	TRBJ2-7	TRBD2	TRBV7-3	TGTGCCAGCAGCTTAGCCGCTAGCGGGTTCAACGAGCAGTACTTC	CASSLAASGFNEQYF
-	TRBJ2-3	-	TRBV5-4	TGTGCCAGCAGTACCCGGTTAGCGAGCACAGATACGCAGTATTTT	CASSTRLASTDTQYF
-	TRBJ1-5	TRBD1	TRBV5-1	TGCGCCAGCAGCTCGACAGGGGGCGCCGGTCAGCCCCAGCATTTT	CASSSTGGAGQPQHF
-	TRBJ2-1	TRBD2	TRBV7-2	TGTGCCAGCAGCCCAAGCAGTAGGACTAGCGGTCACAATGAGCAGTTCTTC	CASSPSSRTSGHNEQFF
-	TRBJ1-5	-	TRBV7-9	TGTGCCAGCAGCTTAGGGGGTTTTTCACGGGGACAGCCCCAGCATTTT	CASSLGGFSRGQPQHF
once	TRBJ1-2	TRBD1	TRBV9	TGTGCCAGCAGCGAGAGGACAGGGGGGAACTATGGCTACACCTTC	CASSERTGGNYGYTF
-	TRBJ2-3	-	TRBV25-1	TGTGCCAGCAGTGAACCTAGCTCAGATACGCAGTATTTT	CASSEPSSDTQYF
-	TRBJ2-6	TRBD2	TRBV7-2	TGTGCCAGCAGTACGACTAGCGGGAACTCTGGGGCCAACGTCCTGACTTTC	CASSTTSGNSGANVLTF
few	TRBJ2-7	TRBD2	TRBV10-3	TGTGCCATCAGGGGGTTGACTAGCGGGAGCTACGAGCAGTACTTC	CAIRGLTSGSYEQYF
once	TRBJ1-1	TRBD1	TRBV30	TGTGCCTGTTCCGGACAGGGTAGTACTGAAGCTTTCTTT	CACSGQGSTEAFF
once	TRBJ2-7	TRBD2	TRBV19	TGTGCCACCGCACTAGCGGTTGGGTCCTACGAGCAGTACTTC	CATALAVGSYEQYF
-	TRBJ2-1	TRBD2	TRBV25-1	TGTGCCAGCAGTTATAGCGGGAGGGCACTATACAATGAGCAGTTCTTC	CASSYSGRALYNEQFF
-	TRBJ2-5	-	TRBV5-6	TGTGCCAGCAGCTATTCGGGGGACCGGGAGACCCAGTACTTC	CASSYSGDRETQYF
-	TRBJ2-7	TRBD2	TRBV7-9	TGTGCCAGCAGCCCCCGGCTAGCGGGAGTGGGGTACGAGCAGTACTTC	CASSPRLAGVGYEQYF
-	TRBJ2-1	-	TRBV6-1	TGTGCCAGCAGCGAACGGAACCAGGGGATTAGAAAGAATGAGCAGTTCTTC	CASSERNQGIRKNEQFF
-	TRBJ2-7	TRBD2	TRBV7-6	TGTGCCAGCAGCTTGCCTAGCGGGCGATATGGCGAGCAGTACTTC	CASSLPSGRYGEQYF
-	TRBJ2-2	TRBD2	TRBV2	TGTGCCAGCAGTGTTGGGTTGCGGGAGTCCGGGGAGCTGTTTTTT	CASSVGLRESGELFF
-	TRBJ2-1	TRBD2	TRBV6-4	TGTGCCAGCAGTGCTCTAGCGGGGGGGCTAATGAATGAGCAGTTCTTC	CASSALAGGLMNEQFF
-	TRBJ2-1	TRBD2	TRBV7-2	TGTGCCAGCAGCGCTACTTCCGGGACTAGCGGGATTGAGCAGTTCTTC	CASSATSGTSGIEQFF
-	TRBJ2-1	TRBD1	TRBV2	TGTGCCAGCAGTGAAGAGACAGGGGTCTACAATGAGCAGTTCTTC	CASSEETGVYNEQFF
-	TRBJ2-7	TRBD2	TRBV4-2	TGTGCCAGCAGCCAAGGGCTAGCGGACCTCTCCTACGAGCAGTACTTC	CASSQGLADLSYEQYF
-	TRBJ1-1	TRBD1	TRBV7-8	TGTGCCAGCAGGGACGACGACAGGGGGAACACTGAAGCTTTCTTT	CASRDDDRGNTEAFF
-	TRBJ2-1	TRBD2	TRBV6-5	TGTGCCAGCAGTTACGTCGGGACTAGTTACAATGAGCAGTTCTTC	CASSYVGTSYNEQFF
-	TRBJ2-1	TRBD2	TRBV5-1	TGCGCCAGCAGCCCCGCCCCAAGCGGGGTCTACAATGAGCAGTTCTTC	CASSPAPSGVYNEQFF
-	TRBJ2-3	TRBD2	TRBV27	TGTGCCAGCGCCCCTTGGGAAGAGGGGACTAGCGGGAGTGCTAGCACAGATACGCAGTATTTT	CASAPWEEGTSGSASTDTQYF
few	TRBJ2-4	-	TRBV9	TGTGCCAGCAGCGAAGGCCCGGGAAACATTCAGTACTTC	CASSEGPGNIQYF
-	TRBJ2-3	TRBD1	TRBV29-1	TGCAGCGTTGACAGGGTAGGGGCAGGGGGTACGCAGTATTTT	CSVDRVGAGGTQYF
once	TRBJ2-5	-	TRBV7-2	TGTGCCAGCAGCCCCACCGAAGGGGGGGGCCCGATCGGGACCCAGTACTTC	CASSPTEGGGPIGTQYF
once	TRBJ2-7	-	TRBV29-1	TGCAGCGTTGATTTGGACAGCACCTACGAGCAGTACTTC	CSVDLDSTYEQYF
-	TRBJ2-3	-	TRBV5-5	TGTGCCAGCAGCCGACACACGTCAGACCCAGATACGCAGTATTTT	CASSRHTSDPDTQYF
-	TRBJ2-5	TRBD1	TRBV7-9	TGTGCCAGCAGCCGACAGGGGGCCCAAGAGACCCAGTACTTC	CASSRQGAQETQYF
-	TRBJ2-7	TRBD2	TRBV18	TGTGCCAGCTCACCACCGGGGGGGGGCTACGAGCAGTACTTC	CASSPPGGGYEQYF
-	TRBJ1-2	TRBD1	TRBV5-4	TGTGCCAGCAGCCCTAAGACGGGGGGGACAGGGTCCTATGGCTACACCTTC	CASSPKTGGTGSYGYTF
few	TRBJ2-2	-	TRBV7-2	TGTGCCAGCAGCCCCGAGGACGGGGAGCTGTTTTTT	CASSPEDGELFF
-	TRBJ2-7	-	TRBV28	TGTGCCAGCTGCGGAGGGATCCACGAGCAGTACTTC	CASCGGIHEQYF
-	TRBJ2-3	-	TRBV15	TGTGCCACCAGCAGACCAGGGGCCACAGATACGCAGTATTTT	CATSRPGATDTQYF
few	TRBJ1-2	-	TRBV9	TGTGCCAGCAGCGTAGGGCCGAACCCCTCCTCTAACTATGGCTACACCTTC	CASSVGPNPSSNYGYTF
-	TRBJ2-1	TRBD2	TRBV9	TGTGCCAGCAGCGTAGAGGGAGCGGGAGGGTACAATGAGCAGTTCTTC	CASSVEGAGGYNEQFF
-	TRBJ1-3	-	TRBV7-3	TGTGCCAGCAGCTTAACGGGTCCTTACGCGGGGGGAAACACCATATATTTT	CASSLTGPYAGGNTIYF
-	TRBJ2-3	TRBD2	TRBV9	TGTGCCAGCAGCGGTGGACTAGCGGGCCGCACAGATACGCAGTATTTT	CASSGGLAGRTDTQYF
-	TRBJ2-7	TRBD2	TRBV15	TGTGCCACCAGCCGGGAGCCGGGACTAGCGAGCCACGAGCAGTACTTC	CATSREPGLASHEQYF
-	TRBJ1-2	-	TRBV6-4	TGTGCCAGCAGTGTCTCGGGGACTGGTGGCTACACCTTC	CASSVSGTGGYTF
-	TRBJ2-7	TRBD2	TRBV6-1	TGTGCCAGCAGCACTAGCGGGAGGGGCTACGAGCAGTACTTC	CASSTSGRGYEQYF
-	TRBJ1-2	TRBD1	TRBV29-1	TGCAGCGTGAGACAGGGTTATGGCTACACCTTC	CSVRQGYGYTF
-	TRBJ1-2	-	TRBV4-1	TGCGCCAGCAGCCAAGTGGGTAGGGGGTCTAACTATGGCTACACCTTC	CASSQVGRGSNYGYTF
-	TRBJ2-7	TRBD2	TRBV7-3	TGTGCCAGCAGCTCCACAGCGGGGGCCATCTACGAGCAGTACTTC	CASSSTAGAIYEQYF
-	TRBJ1-2	TRBD1	TRBV30	TGTGCCTGGAGTGTGCCCTCGACAGGGGGCTATGGCTACACCTTC	CAWSVPSTGGYGYTF
-	TRBJ2-6	-	TRBV30	TGTGCCTGGAGTGAGCACAGAACCTCTGGGGCCAACGTCCTGACTTTC	CAWSEHRTSGANVLTF
-	TRBJ1-2	TRBD1	TRBV6-1	TGTGCCAGCAGTGGGCGACAGGGTGAGAATGGCTACACCTTC	CASSGRQGENGYTF